This T cell receptor (beta chain) was identified in a study of cytomegalovirus exposure and HLA in healthy donors (dated by TCRdb to the late 2010s). In the study overall: According to an earlier analysis of a few hundred of the donors, 150 million to 200 million T cells yielded roughly 110 million unique TCR beta sequences and approximately 300 Gb of sequence data. To predict cytomegalovirus infection status, the study brought together high-throughput TCR immunosequencing, statistical association of individual TCRs with disease status, and machine learning. Four or five DR-DQ haplotypes were handled as single units for association and clustering because linkage in the cohort was strong. Rather than drawing on any new phenotypic data, the later analysis identified candidate immune exposures from TCR beta sequences and the way those sequences occurred across donors. All discovery cohort repertoires had been generated on a single sequencing platform. On average, around 240,000 unique TCR beta nucleotide sequences were sequenced per donor among some 430 genotyped donors of the cohort, with roughly 20% of those sequences being non-productive. A separate validation cohort of approximately 120 different subjects was used in addition to the roughly 640-subject first cohort. In a later analysis, previously published TCR beta repertoires from more than 500 donors were re-analyzed and high-resolution HLA genotyping was added so that TCR occurrence patterns could be studied. A later genetic analysis used genome-wide SNP genotypes for about 60% of the roughly 700 donors, treating that subset as a discovery cohort. Among the roughly 380 genotyped donors, around 81% belonged to the genetic ancestry cluster associated with self-reported Caucasian donors. The study aimed to test whether cataloging public T cell receptors could reveal signatures of past pathogen exposure. Roughly 310 gigabases of sequencing data and some 85 million unique TCR sequences were included in an early release covering over 600 HLA-typed donors. To decide whether each TCR beta V gene segment behaved as functional or pseudogenic, an earlier analysis of some 600 of the donors relied on high-throughput TCR beta sequencing. HLA typing covered class I and class II loci at four-digit resolution. The T cell repertoires of 550 to 850 subjects were profiled by immunosequencing and related to cytomegalovirus serostatus. Donor age, sex, ethnicity and CMV serostatus were compiled together with the repertoire data. The number of typed donors differed by locus: 629-630 for A, B, C, DRB1 and DQB1; approximately 540 for DQA1; 606 for DPA1; and some 470 for DPB1.

The cohort comprised several hundred healthy bone marrow donors. At the time of sampling, all cohort members were nominally healthy, though unrecorded immune exposures were likely present. The donor tested CMV seronegative and was one of the 352 seronegative cohort members. A peripheral blood sample was provided by each donor, and peripheral blood mononuclear cells were used for TCR beta sequencing. The Qiagen DNeasy Blood Extraction Kit was used to extract genomic DNA from the blood cell samples. Library creation used the immunoSEQ multiplex PCR assay. The multiplex PCR relied on a mix of 60 forward primers for TCR Vbeta segments and 13 reverse primers for TCR Jbeta segments. The CDR3 region of rearranged TCR beta genes was amplified from genomic DNA by a multiplex PCR assay. On the Illumina HiSeq System, the amplified TCR beta libraries were sequenced as 87-base-pair reads. Regarding the original processing steps: A later analysis tallied tens of millions of unique TCR beta chains across the 666 repertoires, and approximately 9.9 million of those chains were shared by two or more donors. To remove PCR and sequencing errors, raw reads were error-corrected and collapsed into unique sequences using a nearest-neighbor algorithm that merged closely related sequences. CDR3 sequences were aligned to IMGT reference sequences to assign V, D and J gene segments. Each retained sequence needed at least a six-nucleotide match to both a V gene segment and a J gene segment. Rearrangements were called productive when the CDR3 lacked stop codons and stayed in frame with V and J; all others were non-productive. CDR3 was defined by IMGT convention, running from the second conserved V-encoded cysteine to the conserved J-encoded phenylalanine. The earlier analysis of about 500 of the donors excluded sequences that lacked an unambiguous match to a single V gene segment. In an earlier analysis of 450 to 700 of the donors, V segments were called functional above 56.7% productive rearrangements and were called segregating when the between-donor standard deviation exceeded 5%. A statistical classification framework was built to diagnose cytomegalovirus status from the catalog of TCR beta chain sequences. A later analysis assigned V and J genes by comparing TCR nucleotide sequences with IMGT/GENE-DB human TR gene sequences. A later analysis assigned CDR3 sequences and most-parsimonious VDJ recombination scenarios with the TCRdist pipeline. In a later analysis, each TCR beta chain was defined by its CDR3 amino acid sequence together with its V-gene family, and reads lacking a unique V-gene family were excluded. A later analysis removed 500 to 600 highly shared, low-generation-probability nucleotide sequences to deal with suspected cross-contamination and a sequencing artifact. A later analysis calculated a clonal expansion index for each public chain from normalized within-repertoire ranks of inferred template counts. In a later analysis, generation probabilities were computed using a VDJ recombination model fitted to out-of-frame rearrangements, and the results were checked against IGoR. A later analysis scored TCR-TCR, TCR-HLA and TCR-CMV co-occurrence with hypergeometric tests, applying a repertoire-size bias correction to TCR pairs. To estimate false discovery rates, a later analysis permuted the HLA or CMV assignments 20 times. In a later analysis, co-occurring TCRs were grouped with DBSCAN, and TCRdist sequence similarity was added when clustering was performed within HLA-allele-positive subsets. Repertoires with fewer than 30,000 or more than 120,000 public chains, plus five repertoires with anomalous nucleotide sharing, were excluded from co-occurrence clustering. TCRdb obtained this table from immuneACCESS and retained in-frame rearrangements with V and J assigned. These tables miss some clones; where compared with another copy, unresolved V genes account for less than half of the shortfall, and the remainder is unexplained. The D gene and trimming were derived from the DNA, and the V and J assignments and clone size from that table. The sample contains approximately 60,000 clones, 65% to 90% of them found a single time. The top ten clones comprise 4.3% of the sample.

The research as a whole found: Most CMV-associated TCR beta chains appeared to be HLA-restricted in a later analysis, and the HLA associations seemed to be driven largely by CMV exposure. A later analysis associated 15,000 to 20,000 TCR beta sequences with specific HLA alleles at a false discovery rate of 0.05. A later analysis found that HLA-associated TCR beta chains were more clonally expanded and had lower generation probabilities than equally common non-associated chains. According to a later analysis, parvovirus B19, influenza, CMV and Epstein-Barr virus appeared linked to several top co-occurrence clusters. Correlated functional status among segregating V segments might reflect linkage disequilibrium, but an unknown experimental factor could not be ruled out. V-gene and J-gene trimming of TCR beta chains was associated with a missense DCLRE1C variant in a later genetic analysis, and the association was replicated in an independent cohort. Most TCR sequences were observed very rarely across donors, whereas some public TCRs were present in many individuals. According to a later genetic analysis, donors in an Asian-associated ancestry cluster had fewer N-insertions in productive TCRs than the approximately 700-donor mean. An earlier analysis of around 500 of the donors showed that most TCR beta V segments appeared in productive rearrangements either about 87% or about 30% of the time, which broadly matched IMGT annotations. Because HLA typing was missing for some donors at each locus, association tests included only the typed subset. In the study, approximately 160 TCR beta chains were listed as associated with cytomegalovirus. When HLA alleles, especially DR and DQ, strongly co-occurred, TCR associations were difficult to assign to individual alleles. The classifier was reported to diagnose cytomegalovirus status with high specificity and sensitivity in both the original cohort and the validation cohort. About 17 rarely observed V segments, including chromosome 9 orphons, were excluded from the earlier analysis of a few hundred of the donors because counts were too low. A later analysis found that TCR association rates varied across HLA loci, with DRB1 alleles showing the most associated TCRs and HLA-C alleles the fewest. CMV serostatus was the only immune exposure information available for the cohort. Some IMGT-functional V segments, including TRBV6-2 and TRBV6-3, could not be distinguished by the 87-base-pair reads and were therefore excluded. Roughly uniform sequencing depth across donors was assumed in presence/absence analyses, although this assumption may not hold. A further reported finding was that TCR beta sequences accurately predicted the HLA-A and HLA-B alleles for most subjects in the first cohort. In vitro tests confirmed that a few of the cytomegalovirus-associated TCR beta chains recognize cytomegalovirus antigens. In this cohort, only TCR beta chains were sequenced, and detectable features were limited by the absence of alpha or paired-chain data. According to the authors, the approach could potentially be generalized to other disease states and immunological phenotypes. A cluster of highly shared sequence variants was judged likely to be a technical artifact of the sequencing pipeline.

About this clone: Its antigen specificity is not known. Base qualities are not provided; no much larger clone lies one nucleotide away. Other DNA sequences of this sample code for an identical CDR3.

Based on the germline V gene, the CDR1 and CDR2 sequences are SGHRS and YFSETQ. The CDR3 covers 14 residues, taking in both the cysteine and the phenylalanine. CDR3 DNA only is kept here, 42 bases in frame from base 1. Trimming at the junction amounts to 0 bases on V and 9 bases on J, and the germline ends lie 10 bases apart. The chain is encoded by TRBV5-1 joined to TRBJ1-6; the D gene is not confidently resolved. Material for sequencing was PBMCs. This TCR was recovered from a man between 25 and 39 years old in good health and CMV-seronegative. CDR3 loop: CASSLAGLGSPLHF. The nucleotides read TGCGCCAGCAGCTTGGCGGGTCTGGGTTCACCCCTCCACTTT.